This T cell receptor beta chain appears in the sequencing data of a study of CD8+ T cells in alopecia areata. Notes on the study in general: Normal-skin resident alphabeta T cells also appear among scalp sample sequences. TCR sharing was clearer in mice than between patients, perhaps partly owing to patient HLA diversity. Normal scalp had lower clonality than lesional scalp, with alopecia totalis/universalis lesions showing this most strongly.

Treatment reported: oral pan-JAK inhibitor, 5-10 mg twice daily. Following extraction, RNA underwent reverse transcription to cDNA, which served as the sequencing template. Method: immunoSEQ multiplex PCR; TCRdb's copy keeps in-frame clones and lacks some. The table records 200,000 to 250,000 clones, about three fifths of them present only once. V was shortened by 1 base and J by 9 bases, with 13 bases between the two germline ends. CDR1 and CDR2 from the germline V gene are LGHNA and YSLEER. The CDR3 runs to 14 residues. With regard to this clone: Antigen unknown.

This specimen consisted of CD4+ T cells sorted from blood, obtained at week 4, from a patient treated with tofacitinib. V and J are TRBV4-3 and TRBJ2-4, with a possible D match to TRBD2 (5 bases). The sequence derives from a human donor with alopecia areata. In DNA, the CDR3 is TGCGCCAGCAGCCAAGTTCGGGGTTCTGGCATTCAGTACTTC. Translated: CASSQVRGSGIQYF.